This T cell receptor beta chain was recovered during a study of T cells in tumors after PD-1 blockade. Study as a whole: Patients had no prior checkpoint blockade, systemic immunosuppressants, or anti-cancer therapy within 4 weeks. Each patient got pembrolizumab 200 mg every 3 weeks or cemiplimab 350 mg every 2 weeks. Mean per blood sample: 95,000 to 130,000 templates (about 24,679-260,000), 36,536 unique clonotypes.

To note about this clone: Its antigen is as yet unknown.

Study conclusions and caveats: About 41% of tumor TCR clonotypes were also found in blood.

V was clipped by 6 bases and J by 4 bases; unmatched bases: 3. The CDR3 runs to 14 residues. The germline V gene encodes CDR1 LNHDA and CDR2 SQIVND (reference sequence). Repertoires were generated with immunoSEQ multiplex PCR, while TCRdb's copy carries only in-frame clones and drops some. This sample has 54,000 or so clones, with about four fifths found just once. Sequenced material: PBMCs, taken before anti-PD-1 treatment. The chain couples TRBV19 to TRBJ2-2, with TRBD1 identical over 9 bases. The sequence derives from a human donor with basal cell carcinoma. CDR3 residues: CASRQGASTGELFF. The DNA for the CDR3 is TGTGCCAGTAGACAGGGGGCGAGCACCGGGGAGCTGTTTTTT. Looking up the rest from reference TRBV19 and TRBJ2-2 gives the full variable domain: DGGITQSPKYLFRKEGQNVTLSCEQNLNHDAMYWYRQDPGQGLRLIYYSQIVNDFQKGDIAEGYSVSREKKESFPLTVTSAQKNPTAFYLCASRQGASTGELFFGEGSRLTVL.